One sample yielded the 9 T cell receptor beta chains listed below, sequenced in a study of cytomegalovirus exposure and HLA in healthy donors. Primers included in the PCR were 60 Vbeta and 13 Jbeta primers. Using immunoSEQ multiplex PCR, the repertoire was profiled, and TCRdb retains in-frame clones only, with some absent. The sample shows about 89,000 clones, about 75% of them seen only once. The sequencing sample was made of PBMCs. The receptors come from a young man in good health and CMV-seropositive.

The rearrangement joins TRBV6-5 to TRBJ1-6, with 7 bases fitting TRBD1. With 6 bases clipped from V and 10 bases from J, the junction kept 6 bases outside the gene matches. CDR3 length: 13 residues. The V gene's germline CDR1 is MNHEY and CDR2 SVGAGI. This chain's CDR3 is CASSYRGPSPLHF. The CDR3 nucleotides read TGTGCCAGCAGCTACAGGGGTCCATCACCCCTCCACTTT.

The chain couples TRBV2 to TRBJ2-1, with TRBD2 identical over 8 bases. The trim removed 5 bases at V and 2 bases at J, leaving 2 bases unmatched. Looked up from germline, CDR1 is SNHLY and CDR2 is FYNNEI. The CDR3 spans 14 residues. CDR3 nucleotide sequence: TGTGCCAGCAGTCCGGGACTAGCCTACAATGAGCAGTTCTTC. Its protein product is CASSPGLAYNEQFF.

The chain couples TRBV12-5 to TRBJ2-3; the D is unclear. V lost 7 bases to trimming and J lost 2 bases, with 13 bases between them. Germline V CDR1 and CDR2: LGHNT, FRNRAP. The CDR3 is 14 amino acids. The CDR3 DNA is TGTGCTAGTGCCCCCGGGTCTAACACAGATACGCAGTATTTT. Translating it yields CASAPGSNTDTQYF.

The gene calls are TRBV6-1 and TRBJ2-1; 9 positions agree with TRBD1. V shed 6 bases and J 9 bases; nucleotides not matched to a gene: 9. The length of the CDR3 is 14 residues. The germline V gene encodes CDR1 MNHNS and CDR2 SASEGT. The CDR3 reads CASRDRGWGGEQFF. The CDR3 nucleotides read TGTGCCAGCAGGGACAGGGGCTGGGGAGGTGAGCAGTTCTTC.

This clone was seen more than once but under ten times. The genes are TRBV4-3 and TRBJ1-2; D might be TRBD1 (6 bases). Trimming left V 3 bases short and J 4 bases short, with 15 bases between. Germline-derived CDR1 and CDR2 are LGHNA and YSLEER. This CDR3 is 15 amino acids long. As DNA, the CDR3 is TGCGCCAGCAGCCAGGATCAGGGGAGGGGCTATGGCTACACCTTC. Amino acids: CASSQDQGRGYGYTF.

In its sample, this clone was seen once. The J gene is TRBJ2-5, the V gene TRBV6-4; 9 bases agree with TRBD1. TRBJ2-7 explains the end of the DNA better; the J call may be wrong. The CDR3 covers 14 residues. CDR1 MRHNA and CDR2 SNTAGT come from the germline V gene. The CDR3 bases are TGTGCCAGCAGTGATGGGACAGGGCGTTACGAGCAGTACTTC. This codes for CASSDGTGRYEQYF.

The J gene is TRBJ2-5, the V gene TRBV10-2, with 9 bases lining up with TRBD2. Germline V lookup: CDR1 WSHSY, CDR2 SAAADI. This CDR3 is built from 14 residues. Trimming removed 2 bases from V and 9 bases from J; junction bases left unmatched: 7. CDR3 nucleotides: TGCGCCAGCAGTGAGGGGGCTAGCGGGGTTGCCCAGTACTTC. Translation: CASSEGASGVAQYF.

This clone appeared a few times. The rearrangement uses TRBV15 and TRBJ2-7; TRBD2 is a possible D gene (7 bases). Looked up from germline, CDR1 is LNHNV and CDR2 is YYDKDF (reference sequence). V was cut by 1 base and J by 6 bases, with 19 bases left in between. The CDR3 runs 16 residues. CDR3 in DNA: TGTGCCACCAGCAGAGGGGGGGCGTATGGGGGGGTCGAGCAGTACTTC. Translating it yields CATSRGGAYGGVEQYF.

The CDR3 DNA is TGTGCCAGCAGCTTGTGGTCCGGACTAGAAGGCGAGCAGTACTTC. This gives the protein CASSLWSGLEGEQYF. This chain connects TRBV5-8 to TRBJ2-7; 7 positions agree with TRBD2. The CDR3 loop spans 15 amino acids. Trimming removed 1 base from V and 6 bases from J; junction bases left unmatched: 10. Germline loops: CDR1 SGHTS, CDR2 YDEGEE.